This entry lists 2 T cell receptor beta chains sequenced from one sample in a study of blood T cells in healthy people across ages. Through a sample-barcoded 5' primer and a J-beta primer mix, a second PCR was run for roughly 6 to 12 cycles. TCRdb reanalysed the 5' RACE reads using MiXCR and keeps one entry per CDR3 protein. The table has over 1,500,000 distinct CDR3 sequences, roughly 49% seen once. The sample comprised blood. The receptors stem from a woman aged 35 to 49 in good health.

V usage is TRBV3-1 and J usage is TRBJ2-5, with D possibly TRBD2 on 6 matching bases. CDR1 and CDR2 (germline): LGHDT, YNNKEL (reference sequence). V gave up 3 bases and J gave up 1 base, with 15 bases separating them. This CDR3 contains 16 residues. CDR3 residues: CASSHVAGSAQETQYF. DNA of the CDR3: TGTGCCAGCAGCCACGTGGCGGGGTCTGCCCAAGAGACCCAGTACTTC.

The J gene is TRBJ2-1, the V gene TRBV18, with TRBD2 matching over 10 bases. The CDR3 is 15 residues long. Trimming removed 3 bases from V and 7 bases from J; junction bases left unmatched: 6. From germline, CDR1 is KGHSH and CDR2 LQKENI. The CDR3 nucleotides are TGTGCCAGCTCACCTAAGCGGGGGGGCCAAAATGAGCAGTTCTTC. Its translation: CASSPKRGGQNEQFF.